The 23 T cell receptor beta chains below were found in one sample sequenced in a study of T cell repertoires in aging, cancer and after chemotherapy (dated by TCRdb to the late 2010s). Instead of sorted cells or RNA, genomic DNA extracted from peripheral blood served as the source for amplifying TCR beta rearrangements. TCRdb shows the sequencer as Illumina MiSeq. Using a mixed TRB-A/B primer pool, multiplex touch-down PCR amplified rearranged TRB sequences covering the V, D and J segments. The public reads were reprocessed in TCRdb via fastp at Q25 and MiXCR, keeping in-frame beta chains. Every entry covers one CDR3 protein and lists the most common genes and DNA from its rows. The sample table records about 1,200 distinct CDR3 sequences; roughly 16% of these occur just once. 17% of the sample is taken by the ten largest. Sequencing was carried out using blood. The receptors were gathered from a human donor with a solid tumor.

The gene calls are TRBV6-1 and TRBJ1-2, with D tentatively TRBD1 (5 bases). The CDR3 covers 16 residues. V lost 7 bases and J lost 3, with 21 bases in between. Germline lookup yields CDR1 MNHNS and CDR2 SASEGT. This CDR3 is CASKDGPDSSYYGYTF. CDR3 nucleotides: TGTGCCAGCAAAGACGGACCCGACAGTTCCTACTATGGCTACACCTTC.

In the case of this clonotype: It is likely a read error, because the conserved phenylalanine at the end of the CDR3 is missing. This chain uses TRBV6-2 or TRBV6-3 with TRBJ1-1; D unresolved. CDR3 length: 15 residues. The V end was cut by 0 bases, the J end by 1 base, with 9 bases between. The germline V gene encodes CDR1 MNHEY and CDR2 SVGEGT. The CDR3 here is CASSYSISGNTEAFL. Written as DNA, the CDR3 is TGTGCCAGCAGTTACTCGATTTCAGGGAACACTGAAGCTTTCCTT.

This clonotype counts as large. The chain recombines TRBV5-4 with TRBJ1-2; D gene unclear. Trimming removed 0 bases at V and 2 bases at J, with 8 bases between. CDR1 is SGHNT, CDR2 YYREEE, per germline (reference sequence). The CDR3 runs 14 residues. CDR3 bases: TGTGCCAGCAGCTTGGACCCAAAGAACTATGGCTACACCTTC. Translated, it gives CASSLDPKNYGYTF.

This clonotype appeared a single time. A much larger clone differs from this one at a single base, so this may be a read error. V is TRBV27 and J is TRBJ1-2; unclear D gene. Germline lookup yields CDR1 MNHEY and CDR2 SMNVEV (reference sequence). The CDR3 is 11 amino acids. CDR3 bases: TGTGCCAGCGGAAGCCCCTATGTCTACACCTTC. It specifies CASGSPYVYTF.

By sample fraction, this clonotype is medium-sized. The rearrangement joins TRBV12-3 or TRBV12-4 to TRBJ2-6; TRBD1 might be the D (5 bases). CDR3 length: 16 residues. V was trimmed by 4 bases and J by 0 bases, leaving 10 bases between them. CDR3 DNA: TGTGCCAGCAGTTCCTTGACAGTCTCTGGGGCCAACGTCCTGACTTTC. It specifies CASSSLTVSGANVLTF.

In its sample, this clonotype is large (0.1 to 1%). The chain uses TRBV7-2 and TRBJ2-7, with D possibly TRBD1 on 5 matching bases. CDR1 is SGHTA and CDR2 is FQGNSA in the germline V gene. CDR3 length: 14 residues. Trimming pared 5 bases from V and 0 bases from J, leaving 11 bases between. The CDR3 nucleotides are TGTGCCAGCAGCATCCGACAGAGCTCCTACGAGCAGTACTTC. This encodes CASSIRQSSYEQYF.

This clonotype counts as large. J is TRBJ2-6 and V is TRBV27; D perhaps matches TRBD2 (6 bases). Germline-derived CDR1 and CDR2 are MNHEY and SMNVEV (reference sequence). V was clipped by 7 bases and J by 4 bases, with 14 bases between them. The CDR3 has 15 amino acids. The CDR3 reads CASKEGTTGANVLTF. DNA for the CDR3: TGTGCCAGCAAGGAGGGAACTACCGGGGCCAACGTCCTGACTTTC. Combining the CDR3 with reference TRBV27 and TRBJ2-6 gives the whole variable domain EAQVTQNPRYLITVTGKKLTVTCSQNMNHEYMSWYRQDPGLGLRQIYYSMNVEVTDKGDVPEGYKVSRKEKRNFPLILESPSPNQTSLYFCASKEGTTGANVLTFGAGSRLTVL.

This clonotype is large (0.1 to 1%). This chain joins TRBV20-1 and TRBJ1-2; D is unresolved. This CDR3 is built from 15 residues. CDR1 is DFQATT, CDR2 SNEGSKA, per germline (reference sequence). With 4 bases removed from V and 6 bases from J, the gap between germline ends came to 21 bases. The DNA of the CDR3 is TGCAGTGCTATCTATTTTAGGGCCAGCGGAAATGGCTACACCTTC. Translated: CSAIYFRASGNGYTF.

CDR3 protein: CASSGRTSRDEQFF. CDR3 in DNA: TGTGCCAGCAGCGGCCGTACTTCACGAGATGAGCAGTTCTTC. This chain joins TRBV9 and TRBJ2-1; no firm D call. Trimming pared 3 bases from V and 8 bases from J, leaving 15 bases between. This CDR3 contains 14 residues. Germline values: CDR1 SGDLS, CDR2 YYNGEE.

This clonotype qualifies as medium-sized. CDR3 DNA sequence: TGTGCCAGCAGCGTAGAACACACATTGATTCCCACAGATACGCAGTATTTT. It yields the protein CASSVEHTLIPTDTQYF. The rearrangement joins TRBV9 to TRBJ2-3; D is ambiguous. Germline CDR1 and CDR2: SGDLS and YYNGEE. Trimming shortened V by 0 bases and J by 2 bases, and 16 bases separated the two germline ends. The CDR3 loop spans 17 amino acids.

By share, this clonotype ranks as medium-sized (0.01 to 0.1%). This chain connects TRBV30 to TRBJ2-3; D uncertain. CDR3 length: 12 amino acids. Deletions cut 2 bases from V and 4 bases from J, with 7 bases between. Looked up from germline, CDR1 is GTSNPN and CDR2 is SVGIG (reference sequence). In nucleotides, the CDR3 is TGTGCCTGGAGTCCTGGGGCAGATACGCAGTATTTT. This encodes CAWSPGADTQYF.

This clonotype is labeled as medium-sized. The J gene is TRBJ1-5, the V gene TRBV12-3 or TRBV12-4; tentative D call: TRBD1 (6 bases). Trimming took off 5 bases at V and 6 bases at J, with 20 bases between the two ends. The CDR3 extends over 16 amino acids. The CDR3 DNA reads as TGTGCCAGCAGTCCACCCGGACAGCAGGGAGGTCAGCCCCAGCATTTT. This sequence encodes CASSPPGQQGGQPQHF.

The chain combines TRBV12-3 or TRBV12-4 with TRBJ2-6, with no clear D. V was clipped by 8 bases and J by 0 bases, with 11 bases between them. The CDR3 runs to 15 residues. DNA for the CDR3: TGTGCCAGCGGCATCACTAACTCTGGGGCCAACGTCCTGACTTTC. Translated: CASGITNSGANVLTF.

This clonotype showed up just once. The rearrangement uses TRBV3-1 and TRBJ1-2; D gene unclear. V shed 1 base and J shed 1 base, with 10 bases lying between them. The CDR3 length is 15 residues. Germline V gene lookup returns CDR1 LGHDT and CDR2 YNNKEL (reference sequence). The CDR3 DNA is TGTGCCAGCAGCCAAGGTCCCAGGATTAACTATGGCTACACCTTC. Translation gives CASSQGPRINYGYTF.

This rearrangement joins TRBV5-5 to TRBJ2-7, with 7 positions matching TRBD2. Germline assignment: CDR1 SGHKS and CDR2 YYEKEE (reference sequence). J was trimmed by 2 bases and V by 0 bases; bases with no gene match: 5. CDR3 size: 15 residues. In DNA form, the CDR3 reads TGTGCCAGCAGCTTGGCCCTCGGGAGGACCTACGAGCAGTACTTC. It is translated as CASSLALGRTYEQYF.

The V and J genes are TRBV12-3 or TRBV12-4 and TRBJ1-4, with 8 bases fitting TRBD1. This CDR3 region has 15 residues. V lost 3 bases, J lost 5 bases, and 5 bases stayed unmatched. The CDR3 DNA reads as TGTGCCAGCAGTTTCACAGGGGGTGGGAATGAAAAACTGTTTTTT. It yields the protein CASSFTGGGNEKLFF.

DNA of the CDR3: TGTGCCAGCAGTTCGGGACAGGCGGGTGTCGCAGATACGCAGTATTTT. Translating gives CASSSGQAGVADTQYF. The chain joins TRBV28 to TRBJ2-3; the match to TRBD1 covers 8 bases. The J segment lost 4 bases and the V segment lost 4 bases, leaving 10 bases of the junction unmatched. Per the germline V gene, CDR1 is MDHEN and CDR2 is SYDVKM. The CDR3 runs 16 residues.

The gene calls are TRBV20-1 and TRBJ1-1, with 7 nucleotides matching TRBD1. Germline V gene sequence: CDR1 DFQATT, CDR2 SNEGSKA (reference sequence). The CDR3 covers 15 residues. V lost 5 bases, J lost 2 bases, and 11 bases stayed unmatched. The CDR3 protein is CSAPRGGTANTEAFF. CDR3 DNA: TGCAGTGCTCCCAGGGGAGGGACAGCAAACACTGAAGCTTTCTTT.

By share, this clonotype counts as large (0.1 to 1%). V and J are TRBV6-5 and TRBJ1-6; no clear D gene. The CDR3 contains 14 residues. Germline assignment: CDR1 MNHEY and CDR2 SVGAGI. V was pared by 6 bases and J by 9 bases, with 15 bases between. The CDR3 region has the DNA TGTGCCAGCAGCAGAGCCTTAGCGGGTTCACCCCTCCACTTT. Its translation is CASSRALAGSPLHF.

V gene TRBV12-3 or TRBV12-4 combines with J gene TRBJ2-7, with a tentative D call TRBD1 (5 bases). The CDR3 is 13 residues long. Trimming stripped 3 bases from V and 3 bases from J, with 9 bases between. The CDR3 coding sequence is TGTGCCAGCAGTTTTCTGACAGTCTACGAGCAGTACTTC. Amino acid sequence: CASSFLTVYEQYF.

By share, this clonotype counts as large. CDR3 DNA: TGTGCCAGCAGTTACGGTGGCGCCTCCTACGAGCAGTACTTC. This translates into CASSYGGASYEQYF. The genes are TRBV6-2 or TRBV6-3 and TRBJ2-7; D is ambiguous. CDR1 is MNHEY, CDR2 SVGEGT, per germline. The length of the CDR3 is 14 residues. Trimming cost V 2 bases and J 0 bases, with 8 bases left between them.

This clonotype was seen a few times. This CDR3 reads CASSQVGTRVNEQFF. CDR3 nucleotides: TGCGCCAGCAGCCAAGTTGGGACTAGGGTCAATGAGCAGTTCTTC. The gene calls are TRBV4-1 and TRBJ2-1, with 8 bases lining up with TRBD2. This CDR3 comprises 15 residues. The junction had 5 bases not matched to a gene; V was cut back by 1 base and J by 6 bases. Germline V CDR1 and CDR2: MGHRA, YSYEKL.

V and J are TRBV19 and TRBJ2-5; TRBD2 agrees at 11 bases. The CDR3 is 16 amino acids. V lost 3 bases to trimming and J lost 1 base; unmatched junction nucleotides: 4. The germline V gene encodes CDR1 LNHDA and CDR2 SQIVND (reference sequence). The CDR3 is CASSMLAGGIQETQYF. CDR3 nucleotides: TGTGCCAGTAGTATGCTAGCGGGGGGCATCCAAGAGACCCAGTACTTC.